The entry that follows covers one T cell receptor beta chain sequence. Its specificity is not known. This sample stems from a study of T cell repertoires in ileal Crohn's disease. Study background: At surgery, 30% to 35% of patients smoked, with median disease duration 7.9 years.

Per sample, roughly 470 nanograms of biopsy DNA were TCRB immunosequenced. Assay: immunoSEQ multiplex PCR; the TCRdb copy retains only in-frame clones and omits some. The sample contains 7,300 or so clones, 80% to 95% of which appear only once. Per germline, CDR1 ENHRY and CDR2 SYGVKD. The CDR3 totals 18 residues. J gave up 1 base and V 6 bases, and 15 bases lay outside the gene matches. Study-wide results and limits: Compared with non-smokers, active smokers at surgery showed more clonal expansions.

V is TRBV10-3 and J is TRBJ2-3, with TRBD2 identical over 8 bases. Sequencing input: ileal tissue. The TCR sequence derives from an adult with Crohn's disease. CDR3: CAIRNSPGRREGTDTQYF. CDR3 nucleotide sequence: TGTGCCATCAGGAATTCACCGGGGAGGCGGGAGGGCACAGATACGCAGTATTTT.